The source of this TCR beta chain is a study of CD8+ T cells in alopecia areata. Study-level results: Scalp samples also yield sequences of resident alphabeta T cells from normal skin.

Isolated RNA was reverse transcribed into cDNA used as the sequencing template. Method: immunoSEQ multiplex PCR; TCRdb's copy keeps in-frame clones and lacks some. Among 140,000 to 150,000 clones, 58% were seen once, and the ten largest hold under 8%. For this clone: What it binds is not known. The sample contains more than one DNA sequence encoding this CDR3.

Germline lookup yields CDR1 SQVTM and CDR2 ANQGSEA. V lost 4 bases to trimming and J lost 5 bases, with 14 bases between them. This CDR3 has 13 residues. Researchers took lesional scalp punch biopsies and peripheral blood from people who were alopecia areata patients. The chain employs TRBV29-1 and TRBJ2-5; D unclear. The sample in question was CD4+ T cells sorted from blood, obtained at week 0. The TCR was taken from a human donor with alopecia areata. DNA of the CDR3: TGCAGCGTTGTACAAGGTTTTGGGGAGACCCAGTACTTC. Encoded protein: CSVVQGFGETQYF.